This T cell receptor beta chain was recorded in a study of regulatory T cells in long-lasting Graves disease. Time point given: newly diagnosed GD, antithyroid drugs for less than 3 months. The TCR library was prepared using RNA isolated from PBMCs. This clonotype has ten or more counts. Antigen specificity is unknown. Sequencing libraries for TCR beta were prepared with iRepertoire HTBI primers and Arm-PCR of CDR3 regions. TCRdb re-called the multiplex PCR reads with MiXCR, one entry per CDR3 protein. This table has about 380,000 distinct CDR3 sequences, about 16% appearing once. General study findings and limits: New patients shared some 970 public clonotypes, fewer than the 2,741 shared by persistent patients. Persistent cases favored TRBV28, TRBJ1-2 and TRBJ2-5.

Germline V CDR1 and CDR2: SGHNT, YENEEA. V lost 4 bases, J lost 8 bases, and 14 bases stayed unmatched. The CDR3 length is 16 residues. The rearrangement joins TRBV11-3 to TRBJ2-1; 7 nucleotides match TRBD1. The sequence was obtained from a female donor with Graves disease. Material: peripheral blood mononuclear cells (PBMCs), obtained at new diagnosis, from a patient treated with antithyroid drugs. CDR3 nucleotide sequence: TGTGCCAGCAGCTATTCTGTCGGGACAGCTTTCTATGAGCAGTTCTTC. Its protein is CASSYSVGTAFYEQFF.